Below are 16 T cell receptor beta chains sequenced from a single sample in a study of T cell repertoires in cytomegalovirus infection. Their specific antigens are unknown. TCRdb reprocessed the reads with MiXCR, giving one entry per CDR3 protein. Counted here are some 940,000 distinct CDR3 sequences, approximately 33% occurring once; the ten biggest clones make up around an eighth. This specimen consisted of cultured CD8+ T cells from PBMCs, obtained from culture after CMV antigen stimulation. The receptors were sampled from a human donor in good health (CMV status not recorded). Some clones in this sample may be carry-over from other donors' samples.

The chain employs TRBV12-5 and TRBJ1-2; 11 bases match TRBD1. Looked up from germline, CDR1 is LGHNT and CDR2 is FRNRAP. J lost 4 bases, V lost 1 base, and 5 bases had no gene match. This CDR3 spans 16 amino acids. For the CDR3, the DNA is TGTGCTAGTGGTTTGGGAAGGGACAGGGGGGGCTATGGCTACACCTTC. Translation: CASGLGRDRGGYGYTF.

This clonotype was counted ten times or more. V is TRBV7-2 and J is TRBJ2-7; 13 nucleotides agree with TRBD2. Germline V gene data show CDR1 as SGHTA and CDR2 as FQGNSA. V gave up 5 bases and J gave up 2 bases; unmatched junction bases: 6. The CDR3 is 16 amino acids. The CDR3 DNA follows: TGTGCCAGCAGCGTCATGACTAGCGGGGGGACCTACGAGCAGTACGTC. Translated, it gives CASSVMTSGGTYEQYV.

CDR3 in amino acids: CASTLTTGYTGELFF. CDR3 in DNA: TGTGCCAGCACCTTGACGACGGGATACACCGGGGAGCTGTTTTTT. This chain joins TRBV6-1 and TRBJ2-2; a possible D gene is TRBD2 (5 bases). Between the trimmed V and J ends, which lost 7 bases and 3 bases, there was a span of 15 bases. Germline CDR1 reads MNHNS; CDR2 reads SASEGT. CDR3 length: 15 amino acids.

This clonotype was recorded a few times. This CDR3 is CASSQGGTGTEAFF. CDR3 coding DNA: TGCGCCAGCAGCCAAGGAGGGACAGGCACTGAAGCTTTCTTT. This sequence joins TRBV4-3 and TRBJ1-1; 8 nucleotides line up with TRBD1. Germline CDR1 reads LGHNA; CDR2 reads YSLEER. The CDR3 totals 14 residues. Trimming at V came to 1 base and at J to 4 bases, leaving 2 bases not matched to a gene.

The CDR3 nucleotides read TGTGCCAGCAGCCAAGAGCTTAAGAAGGCCAACTATGGCTACACCTTC. The encoded protein is CASSQELKKANYGYTF. The V call is TRBV3-1, the J call TRBJ1-2; D ambiguous. The CDR3 consists of 16 residues. Germline CDR1 reads LGHDT; CDR2 reads YNNKEL (reference sequence). V shed 0 bases and J shed 2 bases, with 13 bases lying between them. The variable domain in full, completed from reference TRBV3-1 and TRBJ1-2, reads DTAVSQTPKYLVTQMGNDKSIKCEQNLGHDTMYWYKQDSKKFLKIMFSYNNKELIINETVPNRFSPKSPDKAHLNLHINSLELGDSAVYFCASSQELKKANYGYTFGSGTRLTVV.

The CDR3 sequence is CASSIYPRDTYTDTQYF. In DNA form, the CDR3 reads TGTGCCAGCAGTATATACCCGCGGGACACCTACACAGATACGCAGTATTTT. The chain combines TRBV6-6 with TRBJ2-3, with D perhaps assigned TRBD1 or TRBD2 (6 bases each). The CDR3 contains 17 residues. The V end lost 5 bases, the J end lost 2 bases, and 20 bases lay between the germline ends. The germline V gene has CDR1 MNHNY and CDR2 SVGAGI (reference sequence).

The DNA for the CDR3 is TGTGCCAGCAGCCGAGGAGTGATCGATGAGCAGTTCTTC. Protein: CASSRGVIDEQFF. The V gene is TRBV4-2, the J gene TRBJ2-1; D is uncertain. V was shortened by 4 bases and J by 8 bases, with 12 bases between the two germline ends. The germline V gene has CDR1 LGHNA and CDR2 YNFKEQ. The CDR3 runs 13 residues.

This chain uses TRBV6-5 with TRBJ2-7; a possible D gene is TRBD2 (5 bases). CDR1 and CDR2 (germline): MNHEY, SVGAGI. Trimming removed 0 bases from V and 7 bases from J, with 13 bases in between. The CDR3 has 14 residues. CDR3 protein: CASSYSPGNGEQYF. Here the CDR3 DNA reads TGTGCCAGCAGTTACTCGCCGGGGAATGGGGAGCAGTACTTC.

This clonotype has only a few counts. The CDR3 protein is CASSVEVVGMRDDYGYTF. CDR3 sequence (DNA): TGTGCCAGCAGCGTAGAAGTAGTGGGGATGAGGGATGACTATGGCTACACCTTC. This rearrangement joins TRBV9 to TRBJ1-2; no clear D gene. The V end lost 0 bases, the J end lost 3 bases, and 21 bases lay between the germline ends. CDR1 SGDLS and CDR2 YYNGEE come from the germline V gene. The CDR3 has 18 residues. Drawing the rest from reference TRBV9 and TRBJ1-2, the complete variable domain is DSGVTQTPKHLITATGQRVTLRCSPRSGDLSVYWYQQSLDQGLQFLIQYYNGEERAKGNILERFSAQQFPDLHSELNLSSLELGDSALYFCASSVEVVGMRDDYGYTFGSGTRLTVV.

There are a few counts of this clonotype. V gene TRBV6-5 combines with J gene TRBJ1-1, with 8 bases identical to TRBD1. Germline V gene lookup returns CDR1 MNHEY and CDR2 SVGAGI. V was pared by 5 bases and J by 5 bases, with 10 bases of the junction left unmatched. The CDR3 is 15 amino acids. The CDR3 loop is CASSEQTGDTTEAFF. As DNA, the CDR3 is TGTGCCAGCAGTGAACAGACAGGGGACACAACTGAAGCTTTCTTT.

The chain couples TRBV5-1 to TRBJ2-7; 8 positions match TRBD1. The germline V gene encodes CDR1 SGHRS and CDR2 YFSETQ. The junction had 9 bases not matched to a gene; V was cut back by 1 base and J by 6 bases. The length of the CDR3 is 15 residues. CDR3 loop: CASSLSPGTGAEQYF. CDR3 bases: TGCGCCAGCAGCTTGAGTCCCGGGACAGGAGCCGAGCAGTACTTC. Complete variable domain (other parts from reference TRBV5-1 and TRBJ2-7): KAGVTQTPRYLIKTRGQQVTLSCSPISGHRSVSWYQQTPGQGLQFLFEYFSETQRNKGNFPGRFSGRQFSNSRSEMNVSTLELGDSALYLCASSLSPGTGAEQYFGPGTRLTVT.

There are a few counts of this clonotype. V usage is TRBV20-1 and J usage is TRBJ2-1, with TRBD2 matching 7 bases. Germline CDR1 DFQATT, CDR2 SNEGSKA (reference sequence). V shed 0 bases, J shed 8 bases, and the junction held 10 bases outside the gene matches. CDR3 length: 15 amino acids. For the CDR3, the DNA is TGCAGTGCTAGAGATTTGGGGGGGAATTGGGATGAGCAGTTCTTC. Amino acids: CSARDLGGNWDEQFF.

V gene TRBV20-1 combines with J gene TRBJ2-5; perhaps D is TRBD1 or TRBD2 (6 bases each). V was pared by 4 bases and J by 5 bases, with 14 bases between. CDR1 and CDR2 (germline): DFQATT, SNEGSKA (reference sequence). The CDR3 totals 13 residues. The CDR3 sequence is CSAKVGAGETQYF. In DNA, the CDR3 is TGCAGTGCTAAAGTGGGGGCGGGGGAGACCCAGTACTTC.

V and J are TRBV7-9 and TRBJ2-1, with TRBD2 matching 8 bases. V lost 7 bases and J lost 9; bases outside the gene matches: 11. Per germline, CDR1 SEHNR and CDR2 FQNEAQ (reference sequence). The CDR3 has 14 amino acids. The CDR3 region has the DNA TGTGCCAGCACCTCTCCCGGGGGGGGGGGTGAGCAGTTCTTC. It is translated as CASTSPGGGGEQFF.

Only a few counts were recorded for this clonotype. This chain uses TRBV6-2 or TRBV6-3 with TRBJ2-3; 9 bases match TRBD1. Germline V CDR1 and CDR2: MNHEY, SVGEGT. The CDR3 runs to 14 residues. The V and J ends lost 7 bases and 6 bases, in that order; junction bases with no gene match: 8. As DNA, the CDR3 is TGTGCCAGCATTAAGGACAGGGGATTGGATACGCAGTATTTT. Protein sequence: CASIKDRGLDTQYF.

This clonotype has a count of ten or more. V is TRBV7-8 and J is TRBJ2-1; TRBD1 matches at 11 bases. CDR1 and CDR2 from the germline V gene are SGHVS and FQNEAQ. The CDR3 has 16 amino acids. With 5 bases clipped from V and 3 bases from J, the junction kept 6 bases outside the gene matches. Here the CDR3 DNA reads TGTGCCAGCAGCCCCGGACAGGGGGCGATCTACAATGAGCAGTTCTTC. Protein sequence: CASSPGQGAIYNEQFF.